Sequencing of this T cell receptor beta chain was carried out in a study of PD-1 blockade in classical Hodgkin lymphoma. This table comes from immunoSEQ multiplex PCR, and its TCRdb copy is limited to in-frame clones, with some not included. The repertoire holds about 24,000 clones, with about 89% as singletons. Broader study findings: Compared with healthy donors, newly diagnosed patients reportedly showed lower baseline TCR diversity. Reasons behind the repertoire differences stay unclear, perhaps disease activity or earlier therapy.

On this clone: Its target is not known.

Indicated time point: newly diagnosed, previously untreated cHL patient sample. Magnetic negative selection purified CD4+ T cells from thawed PBMCs. CDR3 size: 15 residues. Trimming at V came to 2 bases and at J to 8 bases, leaving 8 bases not matched to a gene. Germline V gene sequence: CDR1 MNHNY, CDR2 SVGAGI (reference sequence). The sample comprised CD4+ T cells from blood. This TCR was sampled from a human donor with classical Hodgkin lymphoma. The chain carries TRBV6-6 and TRBJ2-4, with 8 bases lining up with TRBD1. The chain's CDR3 is CASSYEGQGMDIQYF. The CDR3 nucleotides read TGTGCCAGCAGTTACGAAGGACAGGGTATGGACATTCAGTACTTC.